Reported below is one TCR beta chain. This sample was included in a study of blood T cell repertoires in COVID-19. At the level of the study: Samples representing acute and convalescent COVID-19 were sourced from the United States, Italy and Spain. From T cells, B-cell-depleted T cells, or PBMCs came the material, which was cDNA or gDNA.

Original data processing: Estimates of nucleated cell counts were drawn from the amplification of reference gene primers. Generated by immunoSEQ multiplex PCR, the TCRdb table keeps only in-frame clones and is missing some. The D gene and trimming were derived from the DNA, and the V and J assignments and clone size from that table. This table holds around 89,000 clones, around 89% found once. The V and J ends lost 1 base and 3 bases respectively, with 7 bases between them. The length of the CDR3 is 14 residues. CDR1 MGHRA and CDR2 YSYEKL come from the germline V gene. Sequencing used peripheral blood. The V call is TRBV4-1, the J call TRBJ1-3; D remains unclear. This TCR was sampled from a man aged 45 to 65 with acute or convalescent COVID-19. The DNA of the CDR3 is TGCGCCAGCAGCCAAGGGCCGTATGGAAACACCATATATTTT. It specifies CASSQGPYGNTIYF.